Sequencing of this T cell receptor beta chain was carried out in a study of blood T cell repertoires in COVID-19. Study information: The United States, Italy and Spain provided the acute and convalescent COVID-19 samples.

The V gene's germline CDR1 is SGHVS and CDR2 FQNEAQ. The CDR3 spans 13 residues. V dropped 7 bases and J dropped 10 bases, with 17 bases sitting between them. Assay: immunoSEQ multiplex PCR; the TCRdb copy retains only in-frame clones and omits some. This table has 130,000 or so clones, 80% to 85% appearing once. The V gene is TRBV7-8, the J gene TRBJ1-5, with a possible D match to TRBD1 (5 bases). The TCR originated in a man aged 55 to 69 with acute or convalescent COVID-19. The specimen sequenced was peripheral blood. DNA for the CDR3: TGTGCCAGCAACCCCGGGGGTGGCACACCCCAGCATTTT. Encoded protein: CASNPGGGTPQHF.